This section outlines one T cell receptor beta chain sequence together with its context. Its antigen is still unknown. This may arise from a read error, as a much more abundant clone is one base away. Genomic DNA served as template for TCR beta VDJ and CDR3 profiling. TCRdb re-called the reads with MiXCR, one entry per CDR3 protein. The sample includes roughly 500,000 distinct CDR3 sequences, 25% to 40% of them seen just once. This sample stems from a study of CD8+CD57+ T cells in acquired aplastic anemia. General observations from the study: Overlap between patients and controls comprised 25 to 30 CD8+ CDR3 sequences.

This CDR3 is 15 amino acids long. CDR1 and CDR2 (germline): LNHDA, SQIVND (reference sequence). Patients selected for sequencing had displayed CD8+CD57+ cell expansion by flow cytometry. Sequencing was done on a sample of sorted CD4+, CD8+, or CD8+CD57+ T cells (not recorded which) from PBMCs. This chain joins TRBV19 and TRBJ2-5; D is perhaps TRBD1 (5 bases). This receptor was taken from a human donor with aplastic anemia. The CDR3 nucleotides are TGTGTCAGTAGGGGTCCGCGAGTGGAACAAGAGACCCAGTACTTC. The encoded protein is CVSRGPRVEQETQYF.